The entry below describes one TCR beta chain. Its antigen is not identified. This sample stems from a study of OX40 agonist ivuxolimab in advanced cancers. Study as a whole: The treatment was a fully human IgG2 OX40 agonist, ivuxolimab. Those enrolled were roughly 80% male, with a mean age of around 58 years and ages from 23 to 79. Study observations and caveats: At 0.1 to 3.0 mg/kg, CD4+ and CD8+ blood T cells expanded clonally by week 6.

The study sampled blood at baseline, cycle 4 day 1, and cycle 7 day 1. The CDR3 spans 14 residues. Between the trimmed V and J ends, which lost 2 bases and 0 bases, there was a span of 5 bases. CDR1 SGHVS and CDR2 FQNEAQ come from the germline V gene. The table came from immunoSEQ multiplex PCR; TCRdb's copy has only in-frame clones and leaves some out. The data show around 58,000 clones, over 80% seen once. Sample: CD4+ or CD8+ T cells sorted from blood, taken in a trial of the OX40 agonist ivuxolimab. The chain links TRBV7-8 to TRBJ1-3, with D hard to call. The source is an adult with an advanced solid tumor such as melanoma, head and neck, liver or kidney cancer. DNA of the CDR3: TGTGCCAGCAGCTTACATCTCTCTGGAAACACCATATATTTT. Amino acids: CASSLHLSGNTIYF.